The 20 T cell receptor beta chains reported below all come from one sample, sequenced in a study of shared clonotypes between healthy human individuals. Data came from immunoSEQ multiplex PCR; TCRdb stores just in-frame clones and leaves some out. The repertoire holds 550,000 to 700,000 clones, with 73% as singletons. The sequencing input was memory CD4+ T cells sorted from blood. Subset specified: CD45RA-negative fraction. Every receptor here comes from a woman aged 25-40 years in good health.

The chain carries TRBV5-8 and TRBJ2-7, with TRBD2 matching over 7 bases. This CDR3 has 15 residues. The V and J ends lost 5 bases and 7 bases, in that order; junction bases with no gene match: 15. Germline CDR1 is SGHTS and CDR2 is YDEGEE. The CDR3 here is CASSARGLVSKEQYF. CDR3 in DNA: TGTGCCAGCAGTGCCCGAGGACTAGTTTCGAAGGAGCAGTACTTC.

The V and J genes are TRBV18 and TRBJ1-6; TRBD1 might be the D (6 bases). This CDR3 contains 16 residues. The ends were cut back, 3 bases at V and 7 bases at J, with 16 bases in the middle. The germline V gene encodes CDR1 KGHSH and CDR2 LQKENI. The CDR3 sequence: CASSPDRPTSNSPLHF. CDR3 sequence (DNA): TGTGCCAGCTCACCCGACAGGCCCACCTCAAATTCACCCCTCCACTTT.

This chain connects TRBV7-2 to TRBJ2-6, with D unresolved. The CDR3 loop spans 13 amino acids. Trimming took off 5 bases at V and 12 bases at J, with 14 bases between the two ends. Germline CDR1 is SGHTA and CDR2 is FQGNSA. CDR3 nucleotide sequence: TGTGCCAGCAGCCCCAAGGACGGGTCCGTCCTGACTTTC. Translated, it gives CASSPKDGSVLTF.

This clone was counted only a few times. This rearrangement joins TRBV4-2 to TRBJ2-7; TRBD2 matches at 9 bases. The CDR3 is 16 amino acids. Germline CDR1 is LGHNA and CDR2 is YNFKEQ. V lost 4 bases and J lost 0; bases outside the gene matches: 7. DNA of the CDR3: TGTGCCAGCAGCCTCACGCTAGCGGGGATCTCCTACGAGCAGTACTTC. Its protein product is CASSLTLAGISYEQYF.

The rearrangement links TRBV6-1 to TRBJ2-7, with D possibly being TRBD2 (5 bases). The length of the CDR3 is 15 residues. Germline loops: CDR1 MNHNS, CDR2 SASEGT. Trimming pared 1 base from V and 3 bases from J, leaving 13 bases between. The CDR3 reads CASSEGVGRIYEQYF. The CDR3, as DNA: TGTGCCAGCAGTGAAGGTGTTGGGAGAATCTACGAGCAGTACTTC.

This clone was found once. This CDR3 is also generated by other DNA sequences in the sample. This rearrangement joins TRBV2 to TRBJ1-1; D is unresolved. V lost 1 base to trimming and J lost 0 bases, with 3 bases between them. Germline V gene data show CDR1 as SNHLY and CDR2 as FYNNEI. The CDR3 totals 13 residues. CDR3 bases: TGTGCCAGCAGTGAAGAGATGAACACTGAAGCTTTCTTT. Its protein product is CASSEEMNTEAFF.

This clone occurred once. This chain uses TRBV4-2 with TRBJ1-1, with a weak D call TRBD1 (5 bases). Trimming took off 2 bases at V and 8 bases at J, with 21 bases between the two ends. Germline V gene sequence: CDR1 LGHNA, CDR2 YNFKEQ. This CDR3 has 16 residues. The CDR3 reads CASSQSGRGGSGEAFF. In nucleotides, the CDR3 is TGTGCCAGCAGCCAATCGGGACGTGGGGGAAGTGGCGAAGCTTTCTTT.

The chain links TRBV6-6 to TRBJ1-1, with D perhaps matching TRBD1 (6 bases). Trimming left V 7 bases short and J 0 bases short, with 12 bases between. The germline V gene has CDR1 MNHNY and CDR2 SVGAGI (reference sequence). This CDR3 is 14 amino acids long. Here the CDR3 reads CASIPGHLNTEAFF. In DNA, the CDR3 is TGTGCCAGCATACCGGGACACCTGAACACTGAAGCTTTCTTT.

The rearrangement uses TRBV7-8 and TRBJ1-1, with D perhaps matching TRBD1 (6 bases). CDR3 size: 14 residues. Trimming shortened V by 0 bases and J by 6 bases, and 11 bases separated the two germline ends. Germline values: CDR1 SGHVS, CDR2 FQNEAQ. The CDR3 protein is CASSLAQGRAEAFF. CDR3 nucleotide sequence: TGTGCCAGCAGCTTAGCACAGGGAAGAGCTGAAGCTTTCTTT.

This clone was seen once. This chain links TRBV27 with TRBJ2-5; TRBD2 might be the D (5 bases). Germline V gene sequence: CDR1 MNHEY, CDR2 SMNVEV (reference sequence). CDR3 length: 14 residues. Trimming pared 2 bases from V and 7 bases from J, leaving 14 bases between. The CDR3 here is CASSLLSGSGTQYF. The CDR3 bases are TGTGCCAGCAGTTTACTGAGTGGGAGTGGGACCCAGTACTTC.

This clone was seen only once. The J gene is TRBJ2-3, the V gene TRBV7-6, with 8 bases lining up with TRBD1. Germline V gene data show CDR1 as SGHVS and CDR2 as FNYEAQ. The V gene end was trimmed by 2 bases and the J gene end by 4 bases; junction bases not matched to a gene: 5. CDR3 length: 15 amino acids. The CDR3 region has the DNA TGTGCCAGCAGCTTAAATGGACAGGGAGCAGATACGCAGTATTTT. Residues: CASSLNGQGADTQYF.

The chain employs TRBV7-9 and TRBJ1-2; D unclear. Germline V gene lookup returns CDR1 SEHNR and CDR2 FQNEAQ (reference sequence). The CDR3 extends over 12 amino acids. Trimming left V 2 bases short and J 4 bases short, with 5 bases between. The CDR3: CASSLQIYGYTF. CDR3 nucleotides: TGTGCCAGCAGCTTACAGATCTATGGCTACACCTTC.

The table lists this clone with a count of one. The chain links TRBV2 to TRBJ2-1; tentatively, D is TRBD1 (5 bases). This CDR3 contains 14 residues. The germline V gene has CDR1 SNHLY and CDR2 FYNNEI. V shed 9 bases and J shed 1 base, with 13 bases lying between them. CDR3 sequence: CASGYRQSYNEQFF. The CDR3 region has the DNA TGTGCCAGTGGCTACCGACAGTCCTACAATGAGCAGTTCTTC.

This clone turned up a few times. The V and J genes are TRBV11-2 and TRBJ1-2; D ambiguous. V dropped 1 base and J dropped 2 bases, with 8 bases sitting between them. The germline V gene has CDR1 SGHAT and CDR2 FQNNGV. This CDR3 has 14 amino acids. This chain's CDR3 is CASSLAQQNYGYTF. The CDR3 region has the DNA TGTGCCAGCAGCTTAGCACAGCAGAACTATGGCTACACCTTC.

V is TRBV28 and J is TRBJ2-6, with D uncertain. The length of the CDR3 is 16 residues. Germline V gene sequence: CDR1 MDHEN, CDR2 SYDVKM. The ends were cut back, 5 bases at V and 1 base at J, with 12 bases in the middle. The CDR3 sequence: CASSPAGQSGANVLTF. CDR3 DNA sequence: TGTGCCAGCAGTCCCGCCGGGCAGTCTGGGGCCAACGTCCTGACTTTC.

The CDR3 nucleotides read TGTGCCAGCTCTAGCGGATGGAAGAACACTGAAGCTTTCTTT. Its translation is CASSSGWKNTEAFF. V gene TRBV18 combines with J gene TRBJ1-1; D is uncertain. V was cut by 6 bases and J by 1 base, with 12 bases left in between. The CDR3 has 14 residues. Looked up from germline, CDR1 is KGHSH and CDR2 is LQKENI.

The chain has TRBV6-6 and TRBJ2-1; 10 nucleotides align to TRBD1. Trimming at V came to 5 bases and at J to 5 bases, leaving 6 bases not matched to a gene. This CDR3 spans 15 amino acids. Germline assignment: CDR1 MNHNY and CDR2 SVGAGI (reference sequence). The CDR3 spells CASSTTGGADNEQFF. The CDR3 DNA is TGTGCCAGCAGTACGACAGGGGGCGCGGACAATGAGCAGTTCTTC.

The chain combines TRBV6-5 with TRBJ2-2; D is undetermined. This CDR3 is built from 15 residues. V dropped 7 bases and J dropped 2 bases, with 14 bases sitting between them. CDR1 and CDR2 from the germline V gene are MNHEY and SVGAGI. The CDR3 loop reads CASTNDHFNTGELFF. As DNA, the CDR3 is TGTGCCAGCACCAATGATCACTTTAACACCGGGGAGCTGTTTTTT.

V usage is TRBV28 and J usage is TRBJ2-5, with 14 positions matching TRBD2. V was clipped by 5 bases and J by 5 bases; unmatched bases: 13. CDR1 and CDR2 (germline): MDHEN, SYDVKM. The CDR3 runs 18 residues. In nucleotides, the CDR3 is TGTGCCAGCAGTCATAGACTAGCGGGAGGGCCACGGTACGAGACCCAGTACTTC. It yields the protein CASSHRLAGGPRYETQYF.

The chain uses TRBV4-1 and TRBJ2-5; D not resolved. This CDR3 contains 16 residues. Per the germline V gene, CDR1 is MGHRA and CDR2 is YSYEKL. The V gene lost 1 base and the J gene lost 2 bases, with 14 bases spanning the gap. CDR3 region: CASSQGVGLGQETQYF. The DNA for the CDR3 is TGCGCCAGCAGCCAAGGGGTGGGCTTGGGGCAAGAGACCCAGTACTTC.